Sequencing of this T cell receptor (beta chain) was carried out in a study of regulatory T cells in long-lasting Graves disease. Overall study results and limits: Patients whose Graves' disease persisted exhibited lower TCR diversity than those newly diagnosed. Accuracy was possibly reduced by small sample size.

The time point is: newly diagnosed GD, antithyroid drugs for less than 3 months. PBMC RNA served as the TCR library source. The authors drew patients from an endocrinology department in Xi'an, China. CDR3 length: 15 amino acids. Germline CDR1 reads KGHSH; CDR2 reads LQKENI. Between the trimmed V and J ends, which lost 4 bases and 3 bases, there was a span of 15 bases. This clonotype was detected many times. Its matching antigen is unknown. Arm-PCR of CDR3 regions with iRepertoire HTBI primers generated TCR beta libraries. From the multiplex PCR reads, TCRdb called clonotypes with MiXCR, one entry per CDR3 protein. The repertoire holds a few hundred thousand distinct CDR3 sequences, with about 11% as singletons. These data also featured in a second study, about T cells in Graves' hyperthyroidism and ophthalmopathy. As that study records: The study based diagnoses on clinical symptoms, serum thyroxine and TRAb, thyroid ultrasound and orbital computed tomography.

V usage is TRBV18 and J usage is TRBJ1-1; D possibly corresponds to TRBD1 (6 bases). This receptor was obtained from a woman aged 18-29 years with Graves disease. The input for sequencing was peripheral blood mononuclear cells (PBMCs), taken at new diagnosis, from a patient treated with antithyroid drugs. CDR3 sequence reads: CASSLSATGDTEAFF. The CDR3 bases are TGTGCCAGCTCACTTTCCGCGACAGGCGACACTGAAGCTTTCTTT. Supplemented by reference TRBV18 and TRBJ1-1, the full variable domain reads NAGVMQNPRHLVRRRGQEARLRCSPMKGHSHVYWYRQLPEEGLKFMVYLQKENIIDESGMPKERFSAEFPKEGPSILRIQQVVRGDSAAYFCASSLSATGDTEAFFGQGTRLTVV.